This T cell receptor beta chain was observed in a study of patients with pleural tuberculosis. TCRdb re-called the reads through MiXCR, storing one row per CDR3 protein. Among tens of thousands of distinct CDR3 sequences listed, 7.3% were seen once. At least ten counts were recorded for this clonotype. This CDR3 contains 14 residues. V dropped 1 base and J dropped 5 bases, with 15 bases sitting between them. Germline-derived CDR1 and CDR2 are DFQATT and SNEGSKA (reference sequence). The chain has TRBV20-1 and TRBJ2-7; D perhaps matches TRBD2 (5 bases). This TCR was recovered from a human donor with pleural tuberculosis. The CDR3 here is CSARAGEGSHEQYF. CDR3 coding DNA: TGCAGTGCTAGAGCAGGCGAGGGATCGCACGAGCAGTACTTC.